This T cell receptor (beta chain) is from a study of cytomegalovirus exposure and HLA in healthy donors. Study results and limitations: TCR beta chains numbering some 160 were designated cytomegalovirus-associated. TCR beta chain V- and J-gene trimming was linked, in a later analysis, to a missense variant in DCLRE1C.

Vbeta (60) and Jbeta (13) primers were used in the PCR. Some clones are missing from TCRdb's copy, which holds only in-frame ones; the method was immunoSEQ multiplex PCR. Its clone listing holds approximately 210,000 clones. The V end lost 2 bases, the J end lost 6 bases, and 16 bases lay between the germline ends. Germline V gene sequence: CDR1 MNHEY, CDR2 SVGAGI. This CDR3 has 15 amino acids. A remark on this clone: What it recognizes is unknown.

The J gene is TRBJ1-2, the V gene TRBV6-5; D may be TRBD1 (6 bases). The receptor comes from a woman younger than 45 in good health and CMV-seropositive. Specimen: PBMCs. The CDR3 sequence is CASSYQGSKVDGYTF. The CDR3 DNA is TGTGCCAGCAGTTACCAGGGGAGTAAGGTCGATGGCTACACCTTC.